One sample yielded the 19 T cell receptor beta chains listed below, sequenced in a study of cytomegalovirus exposure and HLA in healthy donors (dated by TCRdb to 2017 to 2019). Receptor amplification or capture employed the immunoSEQ multiplex PCR assay. For the multiplex PCR, a mixture combining 60 forward primers for TCR Vbeta segments and 13 reverse primers for TCR Jbeta segments was used. Entries here come from immuneACCESS through TCRdb and include only in-frame sequences with V and J called. Some clones fail to appear in such tables; in the studies checked, an unresolved V gene covers under half of the shortfall, and the cause of the remainder is unknown. Recorded for this sample are under 130,000 clones; about four fifths of them occurred a single time. The ten biggest clones cover approximately 1.3% of the sample. The sequencing sample was made of PBMCs. All receptors derive from a man aged 35 to 55 in good health and CMV-seronegative.

This clone was detected only a few times. The rearrangement uses TRBV30 and TRBJ1-4; TRBD1 aligns across 7 bases. The CDR3 loop spans 13 amino acids. The germline gives CDR1 GTSNPN, CDR2 SVGIG (reference sequence). Trimming took 3 bases from V and 5 from J; bases not matched to a gene: 3. For the CDR3, the DNA is TGTGCCTGGAGGCCGACAGGGAATGAAAAACTGTTTTTT. This sequence encodes CAWRPTGNEKLFF.

V and J are TRBV25-1 and TRBJ2-7; 9 positions agree with TRBD1. This CDR3 contains 15 residues. Germline CDR1 MGHDK, CDR2 SYGVNS. Unmatched junction bases numbered 9, after V lost 4 bases and J lost 5 bases. Here the CDR3 reads CASSVPTGGANEQYF. DNA of the CDR3: TGTGCCAGCAGTGTACCGACAGGGGGAGCAAACGAGCAGTACTTC.

In this sample, this clone turned up once. This chain joins TRBV13 and TRBJ2-5, with TRBD2 matching 14 bases. CDR3 length equals 13 residues. V lost 5 bases and J lost 9; bases outside the gene matches: 2. CDR1 is PRHDT and CDR2 is FYEKMQ in the germline V gene (reference sequence). The CDR3 coding sequence is TGTGCCAGCAGCCCGGGACTAGCGGGAGCCCAGTACTTC. Protein product: CASSPGLAGAQYF.

The genes are TRBV5-6 and TRBJ2-7, with TRBD1 identical over 9 bases. Germline V lookup: CDR1 SGHDT, CDR2 YYEEEE. Trimming removed 4 bases from V and 1 base from J; junction bases left unmatched: 6. The CDR3 spans 15 residues. DNA for the CDR3: TGTGCCAGCAGCGGGACCGGGACAGGGTCCTACGAGCAGTACTTC. Amino acid sequence: CASSGTGTGSYEQYF.

The V call is TRBV6-5, the J call TRBJ2-3; D ambiguous. The V and J ends lost 2 bases and 10 bases respectively, with 13 bases between them. The germline CDR1 and CDR2 sequences are MNHEY and SVGAGI. CDR3 size: 13 residues. The CDR3 loop reads CASSYDFGWPQYF. The CDR3 DNA follows: TGTGCCAGCAGTTACGACTTTGGATGGCCGCAGTATTTT.

This chain uses TRBV5-8 with TRBJ1-5; the D gene is possibly TRBD1 (5 bases). Looked up from germline, CDR1 is SGHTS and CDR2 is YDEGEE. This CDR3 region has 16 residues. V was trimmed by 1 base and J by 4 bases, leaving 15 bases between them. CDR3 region: CASSLKIRSGNQPQHF. In DNA, the CDR3 is TGTGCCAGCAGCTTGAAGATTCGGTCAGGGAATCAGCCCCAGCATTTT.

This clone was seen only once. The chain uses TRBV15 and TRBJ1-2; 9 positions agree with TRBD1. Germline assignment: CDR1 LNHNV and CDR2 YYDKDF (reference sequence). V dropped 1 base and J dropped 11; count of bases not matched to a gene: 11. This CDR3 contains 15 residues. CDR3 protein: CATSRGGTGTFGYTF. The CDR3 region has the DNA TGTGCCACCAGCAGAGGGGGGACAGGGACATTTGGTTACACCTTC.

The V and J genes are TRBV7-9 and TRBJ2-7; 8 nucleotides align to TRBD1. Germline values: CDR1 SEHNR, CDR2 FQNEAQ (reference sequence). V shed 5 bases and J 7 bases; nucleotides not matched to a gene: 10. The CDR3 totals 14 residues. CDR3 DNA sequence: TGTGCCAGCAGCAGCCGGGACAGGCCGGGGGAGCAGTACTTC. It yields the protein CASSSRDRPGEQYF.

This chain connects TRBV9 to TRBJ1-2, with 9 bases fitting TRBD1. The CDR3 runs 14 residues. Germline CDR1 is SGDLS and CDR2 is YYNGEE. After removal of 0 bases from V and 8 bases from J, the junction contained 5 bases not matched to a gene. CDR3 in amino acids: CASSVDRGRRGYTF. As DNA, the CDR3 is TGTGCCAGCAGCGTAGACAGGGGGCGCCGGGGCTACACCTTC.

About this clone: This CDR3 is also generated by other DNA sequences in the sample. The V gene is TRBV27, the J gene TRBJ2-1; TRBD1 matches 10 bases. The CDR3 runs to 19 residues. Unmatched junction bases numbered 13, after V lost 5 bases and J lost 0 bases. Germline V gene sequence: CDR1 MNHEY, CDR2 SMNVEV (reference sequence). CDR3 loop: CASSPGDRGYISSYNEQFF. CDR3 DNA: TGTGCCAGCAGTCCGGGGGACAGGGGATATATTAGCTCCTACAATGAGCAGTTCTTC.

This sequence joins TRBV7-6 and TRBJ2-7, with 10 bases matching TRBD2. Per the germline V gene, CDR1 is SGHVS and CDR2 is FNYEAQ. The trim removed 5 bases at V and 4 bases at J, leaving 2 bases unmatched. This CDR3 spans 13 amino acids. CDR3: CASSQTSGYEQYF. CDR3 sequence (DNA): TGTGCCAGCAGCCAGACTAGCGGGTACGAGCAGTACTTC. The variable domain in full, with the rest retrieved from reference TRBV7-6 and TRBJ2-7, is GAGVSQSPRYKVTKRGQDVALRCDPISGHVSLYWYRQALGQGPEFLTYFNYEAQQDKSGLPNDRFSAERPEGSISTLTIQRTEQRDSAMYRCASSQTSGYEQYFGPGTRLTVT.

This clone was seen just once. The chain employs TRBV9 and TRBJ1-3; D possibly corresponds to TRBD1 (6 bases). V was clipped by 0 bases and J by 3 bases, with 13 bases between them. The CDR3 contains 16 residues. In germline, CDR1 is SGDLS, CDR2 YYNGEE. In nucleotides, the CDR3 is TGTGCCAGCAGCGTAGGTCCCGTACAGGGTGGAAACACCATATATTTT. As protein: CASSVGPVQGGNTIYF. The full variable domain, in which reference TRBV9 and TRBJ1-3 provide the parts outside the CDR3, is DSGVTQTPKHLITATGQRVTLRCSPRSGDLSVYWYQQSLDQGLQFLIQYYNGEERAKGNILERFSAQQFPDLHSELNLSSLELGDSALYFCASSVGPVQGGNTIYFGEGSWLTVV.

V and J are TRBV7-7 and TRBJ2-7; D might be TRBD1 (7 bases). Germline CDR1 is SSHAT and CDR2 is FNYEAQ (reference sequence). V lost 5 bases, J lost 4 bases, and 18 bases lay in between. The CDR3 spans 15 residues. The chain's CDR3 is CASSPQGGAFYEQYF. The CDR3, as DNA: TGTGCCAGCAGCCCCCAGGGGGGAGCTTTTTACGAGCAGTACTTC. Supplemented by reference TRBV7-7 and TRBJ2-7, the full variable domain reads GAGVSQSPRYKVTKRGQDVTLRCDPISSHATLYWYQQALGQGPEFLTYFNYEAQPDKSGLPSDRFSAERPEGSISTLTIQRTEQRDSAMYRCASSPQGGAFYEQYFGPGTRLTVT.

This sequence joins TRBV5-7 and TRBJ2-5; D ambiguous. TRBV5-7 is recorded as an ORF, its role being uncertain. Trimming took off 1 base at V and 2 bases at J, with 18 bases between the two ends. The CDR3 runs 17 residues. CDR3 in amino acids: CASSLFFSWRQQETQYF. Here the CDR3 DNA reads TGTGCCAGCAGCTTGTTCTTCTCGTGGCGACAACAAGAGACCCAGTACTTC.

The chain has TRBV20-1 and TRBJ1-3, with D unresolved. The CDR3 is 11 amino acids. Between the trimmed V and J ends, which lost 7 bases and 4 bases, there was a span of 8 bases. CDR1 and CDR2 (germline): DFQATT, SNEGSKA (reference sequence). The CDR3 here is CSVRGGNTIYF. The CDR3 DNA reads as TGCAGTGTGCGCGGCGGAAACACCATATATTTT.

The chain employs TRBV7-9 and TRBJ2-3, with TRBD1 matching over 7 bases. Trimming removed 5 bases from V and 0 bases from J; junction bases left unmatched: 8. The CDR3 loop spans 16 amino acids. CDR1 is SEHNR and CDR2 is FQNEAQ in the germline V gene (reference sequence). The DNA of the CDR3 is TGTGCCAGCAGCCAAGAGGGGGACAGAAGCACAGATACGCAGTATTTT. Amino acids: CASSQEGDRSTDTQYF.

This rearrangement joins TRBV11-1 to TRBJ2-5; 9 bases fit TRBD2. J lost 5 bases, V lost 1 base, and 11 bases had no gene match. CDR1 and CDR2 from the germline V gene are SGHAT and FQDESV (reference sequence). This CDR3 is 17 amino acids long. The CDR3 protein is CASSLGDRLAVTETQYF. Written as DNA, the CDR3 is TGTGCCAGCAGCTTAGGGGATAGACTAGCGGTGACGGAGACCCAGTACTTC.

This rearrangement joins TRBV7-9 to TRBJ1-5; D unresolved. The V end lost 5 bases, the J end lost 4 bases, and 15 bases lay between the germline ends. The CDR3 is made up of 15 amino acids. The V gene's germline CDR1 is SEHNR and CDR2 FQNEAQ (reference sequence). The CDR3 spells CASSPGRAQNQPQHF. DNA for the CDR3: TGTGCCAGCAGCCCCGGGAGGGCTCAGAATCAGCCCCAGCATTTT.

J is TRBJ1-1 and V is TRBV20-1; D may be TRBD1 (5 bases). Germline V CDR1 and CDR2: DFQATT, SNEGSKA (reference sequence). This CDR3 region has 11 residues. Trimming removed 3 bases from V and 6 bases from J, with 8 bases in between. The CDR3: CSARDTPEAFF. DNA for the CDR3: TGCAGTGCTAGGGACACACCTGAAGCTTTCTTT.